The 6 T cell receptor beta chains in this list originate from one sample, sequenced in a study of blood T cells in healthy people across ages. Combining a sample-barcoded 5' primer with a J-beta primer mix, a second PCR ran for about 7 to 11 cycles. TCRdb re-analysed the 5' RACE reads in MiXCR, keeping a single row per CDR3 protein. The sample records 800,000 to 1,300,000 distinct CDR3 sequences, approximately 25% being singletons. The data were also submitted as part of a second study, on T cells of mothers and their children.

The material sequenced was blood. The receptors stem from a girl aged 2-10 years in good health.

This rearrangement joins TRBV3-1 to TRBJ2-7; the D gene is possibly TRBD2 (6 bases). This CDR3 is built from 14 residues. The germline V gene encodes CDR1 LGHDT and CDR2 YNNKEL (reference sequence). V was shortened by 0 bases and J by 6 bases, with 12 bases between the two germline ends. CDR3 sequence reads: CASSQDGTSGEQYF. The CDR3 bases are TGTGCCAGCAGCCAAGACGGGACTTCCGGCGAGCAGTACTTC.

V and J are TRBV12-3 or TRBV12-4 and TRBJ2-5; D not certain. Gene TRBJ2-1 matches the end of the DNA better, so the J call may be wrong. The CDR3 is 13 amino acids. Written as DNA, the CDR3 is TGTGCAGGGTCTAGGTCCAGCTCCAATGAGCAGTTCTTC. Translation: CAGSRSSSNEQFF.

The genes are TRBV11-3 and TRBJ2-1; 8 positions agree with TRBD2. Looked up from germline, CDR1 is SGHNT and CDR2 is YENEEA. The CDR3 is made up of 15 amino acids. V was pared by 5 bases and J by 4 bases, with 7 bases of the junction left unmatched. CDR3 region: CASSVLPGGYNEQFF. Here the CDR3 DNA reads TGTGCCAGCAGCGTACTACCGGGGGGGTACAATGAGCAGTTCTTC.

The chain links TRBV7-3 to TRBJ2-1; 11 bases map to TRBD2. The CDR3 has 16 residues. Germline CDR1 reads SGHTA; CDR2 reads FQGTGA. J gave up 4 bases and V 6 bases, and 8 bases lay outside the gene matches. The CDR3 region is CASSLLAGVQYNEQFF. The CDR3 bases are TGTGCCAGCAGTTTACTAGCGGGGGTCCAATACAATGAGCAGTTCTTC. Filled out from reference TRBV7-3 and TRBJ2-1, the complete variable domain reads GAGVSQTPSNKVTEKGKYVELRCDPISGHTALYWYRQSLGQGPEFLIYFQGTGAADDSGLPNDRFFAVRPEGSVSTLKIQRTERGDSAVYLCASSLLAGVQYNEQFFGPGTRLTVL.

This clonotype was seen ten or more times. The rearrangement uses TRBV6-2 or TRBV6-3 and TRBJ2-5; D unclear. The J call may be mistaken, given a closer DNA end match to TRBJ2-1. CDR1 is MNHEY, CDR2 SVGEGT, per germline. The length of the CDR3 is 11 residues. Here the CDR3 reads CASSYRGEQFF. For the CDR3, the DNA is TGTGCCAGCAGTTACAGAGGTGAGCAGTTCTTC.

This clonotype has more than one count but fewer than ten. The chain carries TRBV5-1 and TRBJ2-5, with TRBD2 as a possible D gene (5 bases). The germline V gene has CDR1 SGHRS and CDR2 YFSETQ. Trimming took off 1 base at V and 0 bases at J, with 7 bases between the two ends. The CDR3 contains 14 residues. The CDR3 nucleotides read TGCGCCAGCAGCTTGCCAGCGGACCAAGAGACCCAGTACTTC. Translated, it gives CASSLPADQETQYF.